This T cell receptor (beta chain) was documented in a study of identical twins. This clonotype was seen only a few times. The target antigen is unknown. Points from the study as a whole: While abundant cord blood beta clonotypes carried fewer insertions, memory repertoires showed no such pattern.

V lost 7 bases to trimming and J lost 1 base; unmatched junction nucleotides: 2. CDR1 is SNHLY and CDR2 is FYNNEI in the germline V gene. This CDR3 has 13 amino acids. One entry per CDR3 protein, called by TCRdb with MiXCR from the 5' RACE reads. Of roughly 1.6 million distinct CDR3 sequences in the sample, about 31% were seen once. This chain connects TRBV2 to TRBJ2-5, with 8 bases that match TRBD1. This receptor was obtained from a newborn girl in good health. The material sequenced was cord blood. CDR3 nucleotide sequence: TGTGCCAGCAAAACAGGGGGCCAAGAGACCCAGTACTTC. Translating it yields CASKTGGQETQYF.